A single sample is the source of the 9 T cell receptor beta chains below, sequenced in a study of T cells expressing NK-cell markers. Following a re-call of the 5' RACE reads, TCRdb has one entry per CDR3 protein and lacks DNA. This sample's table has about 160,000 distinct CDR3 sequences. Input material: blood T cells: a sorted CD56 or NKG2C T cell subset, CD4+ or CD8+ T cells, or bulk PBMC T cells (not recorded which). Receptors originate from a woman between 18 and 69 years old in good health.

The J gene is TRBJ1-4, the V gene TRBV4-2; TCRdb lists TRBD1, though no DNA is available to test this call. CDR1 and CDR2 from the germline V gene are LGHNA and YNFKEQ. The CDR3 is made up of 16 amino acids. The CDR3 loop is CASSQVGSRQTEKLFF.

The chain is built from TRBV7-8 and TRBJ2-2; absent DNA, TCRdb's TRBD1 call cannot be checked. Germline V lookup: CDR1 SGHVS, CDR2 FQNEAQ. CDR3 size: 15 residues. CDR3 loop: CASSLQGVNTGELFF.

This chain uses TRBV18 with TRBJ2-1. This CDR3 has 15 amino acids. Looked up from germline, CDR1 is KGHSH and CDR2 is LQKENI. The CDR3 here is CASSPPVGERNEQFF. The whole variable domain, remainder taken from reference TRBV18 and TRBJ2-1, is NAGVMQNPRHLVRRRGQEARLRCSPMKGHSHVYWYRQLPEEGLKFMVYLQKENIIDESGMPKERFSAEFPKEGPSILRIQQVVRGDSAAYFCASSPPVGERNEQFFGPGTRLTVL.

The CDR3 is CASSPSAVQETQYF. The V and J genes are TRBV19 and TRBJ2-5. Per the germline V gene, CDR1 is LNHDA and CDR2 is SQIVND (reference sequence). The CDR3 is 14 residues long.

This CDR3 reads CASRGGARNTEAFF. The chain links TRBV2 to TRBJ1-1; the D call of TRBD1 rests on TCRdb alone, since no DNA is present to check it. Germline V gene sequence: CDR1 SNHLY, CDR2 FYNNEI. The CDR3 has 14 residues.

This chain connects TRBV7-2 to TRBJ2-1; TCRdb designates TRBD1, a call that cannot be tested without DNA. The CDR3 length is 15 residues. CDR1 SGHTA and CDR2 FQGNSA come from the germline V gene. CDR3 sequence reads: CASSLRTGQADEQFF.

The CDR3 reads CASSLTVKHWREVDNEQFF. The rearrangement uses TRBV7-3 and TRBJ2-1; TCRdb's D call, TRBD2, is unchecked because there is no DNA. The CDR3 runs 19 residues. CDR1 is SGHTA, CDR2 FQGTGA, per germline.

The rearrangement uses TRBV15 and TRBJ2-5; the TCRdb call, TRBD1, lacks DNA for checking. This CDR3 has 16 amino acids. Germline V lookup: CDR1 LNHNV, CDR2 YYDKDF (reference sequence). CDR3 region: CATSRDTGTPGGTQYF.

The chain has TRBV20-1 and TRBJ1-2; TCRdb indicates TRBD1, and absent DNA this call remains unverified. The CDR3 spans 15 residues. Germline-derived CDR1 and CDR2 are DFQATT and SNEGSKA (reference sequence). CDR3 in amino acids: CSAETRQGLGYGYTF.